This TCR beta chain is drawn from a study of blood T cell repertoires in COVID-19. The protocol was immunoSEQ multiplex PCR, while the TCRdb copy is restricted to in-frame clones and leaves out a portion. The sample shows about 350,000 clones, around nine tenths of them seen only once. V was pared by 3 bases and J by 4 bases, with 6 bases of the junction left unmatched. The length of the CDR3 is 15 residues. Per the germline V gene, CDR1 is SGHRS and CDR2 is YFSETQ. The J gene is TRBJ1-4, the V gene TRBV5-1; 7 bases map to TRBD1. This TCR derives from a woman aged 25 to 45 who had been exposed to COVID-19. The sample was PBMCs or T cells enriched from blood (not recorded which). This chain's CDR3 is CASSWGDRDNEKLFF. The CDR3 DNA sequence: TGCGCCAGCAGCTGGGGCGACAGGGATAATGAAAAACTGTTTTTT.